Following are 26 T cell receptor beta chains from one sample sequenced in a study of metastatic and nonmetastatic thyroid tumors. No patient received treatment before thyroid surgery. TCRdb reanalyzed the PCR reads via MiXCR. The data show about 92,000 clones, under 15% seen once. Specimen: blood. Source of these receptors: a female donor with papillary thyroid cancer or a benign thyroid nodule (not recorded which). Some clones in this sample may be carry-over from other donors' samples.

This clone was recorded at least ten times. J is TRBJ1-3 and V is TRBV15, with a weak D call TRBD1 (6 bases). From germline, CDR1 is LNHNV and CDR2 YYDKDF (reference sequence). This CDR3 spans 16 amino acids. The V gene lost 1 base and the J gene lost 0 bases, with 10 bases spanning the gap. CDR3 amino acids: CATSRGTGSSGNTIYF. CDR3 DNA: TGTGCCACCAGCAGAGGAACAGGGAGCTCTGGAAACACCATATATTTT.

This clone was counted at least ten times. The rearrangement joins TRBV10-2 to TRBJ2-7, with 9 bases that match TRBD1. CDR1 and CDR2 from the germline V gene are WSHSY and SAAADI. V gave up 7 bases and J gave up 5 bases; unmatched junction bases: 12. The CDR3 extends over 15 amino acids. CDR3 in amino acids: CASTGGVGQGDEQYF. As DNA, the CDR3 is TGCGCCAGCACGGGGGGTGTGGGACAGGGAGACGAGCAGTACTTC.

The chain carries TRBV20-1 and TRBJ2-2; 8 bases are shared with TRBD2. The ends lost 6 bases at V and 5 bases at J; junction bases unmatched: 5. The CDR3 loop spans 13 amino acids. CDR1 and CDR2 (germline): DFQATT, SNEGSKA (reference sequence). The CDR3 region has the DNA TGCAGTGCCCCAAGCGGGAGTACCGGGGAGCTGTTTTTT. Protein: CSAPSGSTGELFF.

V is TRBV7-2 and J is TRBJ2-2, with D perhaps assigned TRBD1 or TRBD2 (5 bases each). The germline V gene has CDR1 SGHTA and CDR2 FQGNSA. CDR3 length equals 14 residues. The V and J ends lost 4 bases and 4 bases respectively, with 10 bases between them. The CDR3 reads CASSSVGPTGELFF. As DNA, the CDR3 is TGTGCCAGCAGCTCTGTGGGACCCACCGGGGAGCTGTTTTTT. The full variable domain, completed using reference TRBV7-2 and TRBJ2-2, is GAGVSQSPSNKVTEKGKDVELRCDPISGHTALYWYRQSLGQGLEFLIYFQGNSAPDKSGLPSDRFSAERTGGSVSTLTIQRTQQEDSAVYLCASSSVGPTGELFFGEGSRLTVL.

CDR3 sequence (DNA): TGTGCCAGCAGTTACTCGGTGGGACAGGGTTCTGGCGAGCAGTACTTC. This sequence encodes CASSYSVGQGSGEQYF. This chain connects TRBV6-5 to TRBJ2-7; 9 bases are a match to TRBD1. Germline V gene sequence: CDR1 MNHEY, CDR2 SVGAGI. The CDR3 has 16 residues. Trimming cost V 0 bases and J 6 bases; bases outside gene matches: 9.

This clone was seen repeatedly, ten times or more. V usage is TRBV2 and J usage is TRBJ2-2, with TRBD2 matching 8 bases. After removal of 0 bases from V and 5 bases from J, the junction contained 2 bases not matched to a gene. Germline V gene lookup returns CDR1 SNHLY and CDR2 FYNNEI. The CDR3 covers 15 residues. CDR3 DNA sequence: TGTGCCAGCAGTGAAGCGCGCGGGGGGACCGGGGAGCTGTTTTTT. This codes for CASSEARGGTGELFF.

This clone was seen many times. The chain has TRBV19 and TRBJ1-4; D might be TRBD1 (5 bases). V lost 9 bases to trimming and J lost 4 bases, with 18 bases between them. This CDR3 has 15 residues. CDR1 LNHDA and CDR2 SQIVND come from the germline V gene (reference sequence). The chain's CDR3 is CASSLSAGLNEKLFF. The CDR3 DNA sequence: TGTGCCAGCTCCCTCTCGGCGGGACTTAATGAAAAACTGTTTTTT.

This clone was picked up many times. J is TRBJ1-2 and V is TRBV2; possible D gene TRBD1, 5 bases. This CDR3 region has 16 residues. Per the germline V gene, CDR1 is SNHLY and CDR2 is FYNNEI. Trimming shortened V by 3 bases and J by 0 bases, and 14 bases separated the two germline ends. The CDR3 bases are TGTGCCAGCAGTGACGCAACGGGGGGGGCTAACTATGGCTACACCTTC. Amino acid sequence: CASSDATGGANYGYTF. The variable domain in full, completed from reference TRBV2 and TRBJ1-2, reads EPEVTQTPSHQVTQMGQEVILRCVPISNHLYFYWYRQILGQKVEFLVSFYNNEISEKSEIFDDQFSVERPDGSNFTLKIRSTKLEDSAMYFCASSDATGGANYGYTFGSGTRLTVV.

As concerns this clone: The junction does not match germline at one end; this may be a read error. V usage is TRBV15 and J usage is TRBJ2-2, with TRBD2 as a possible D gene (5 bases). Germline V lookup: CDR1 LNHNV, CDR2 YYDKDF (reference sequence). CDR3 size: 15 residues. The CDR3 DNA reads TGTGCCACCAGCAGAGTTCAGGAGAACACCGGGGATCTGTTCTTT. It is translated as CATSRVQENTGDLFF.

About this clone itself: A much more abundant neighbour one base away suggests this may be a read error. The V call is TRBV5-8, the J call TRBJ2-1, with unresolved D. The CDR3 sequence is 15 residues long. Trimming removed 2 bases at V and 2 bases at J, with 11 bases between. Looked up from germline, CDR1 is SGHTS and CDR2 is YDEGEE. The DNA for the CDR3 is TGTGCCAGCAGCTTTCTGCAACCACCCTACAATGAGCAGTTCTTC. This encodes CASSFLQPPYNEQFF. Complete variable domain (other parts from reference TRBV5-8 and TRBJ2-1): EAGVTQSPTHLIKTRGQQATLRCSPISGHTSVYWYQQALGLGLQFLLWYDEGEERNRGNFPPRFSGRQFPNYSSELNVNALELEDSALYLCASSFLQPPYNEQFFGPGTRLTVL.

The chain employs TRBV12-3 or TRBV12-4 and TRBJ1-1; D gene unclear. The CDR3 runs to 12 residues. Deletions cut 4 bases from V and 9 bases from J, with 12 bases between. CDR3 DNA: TGTGCCAGCAGTTATGACCGGGTTCAAGCTTTCTTT. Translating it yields CASSYDRVQAFF.

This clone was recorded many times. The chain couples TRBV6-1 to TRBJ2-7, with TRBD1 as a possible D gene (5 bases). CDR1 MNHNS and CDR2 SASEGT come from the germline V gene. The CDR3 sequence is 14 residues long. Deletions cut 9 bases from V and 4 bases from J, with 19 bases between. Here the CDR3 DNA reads TGTGCCAGTGGTGGGGCTGGGCAGGGTTACGAGCAGTACTTC. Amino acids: CASGGAGQGYEQYF.

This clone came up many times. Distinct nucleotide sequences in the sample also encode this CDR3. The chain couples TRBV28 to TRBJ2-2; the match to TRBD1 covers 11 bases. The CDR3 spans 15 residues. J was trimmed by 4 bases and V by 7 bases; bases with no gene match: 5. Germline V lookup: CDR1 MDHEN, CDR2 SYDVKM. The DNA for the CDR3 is TGTGCCAGCACCAGGACAGGGGGCTTCACCGGGGAGCTGTTTTTT. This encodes CASTRTGGFTGELFF.

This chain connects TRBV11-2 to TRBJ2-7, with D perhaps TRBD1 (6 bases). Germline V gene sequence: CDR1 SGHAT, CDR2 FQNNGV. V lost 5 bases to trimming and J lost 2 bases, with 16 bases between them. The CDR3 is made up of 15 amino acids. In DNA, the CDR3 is TGTGCCAGCAGCCCCCGACAGGTCCTTCCCTACGAGCAGTACTTC. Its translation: CASSPRQVLPYEQYF.

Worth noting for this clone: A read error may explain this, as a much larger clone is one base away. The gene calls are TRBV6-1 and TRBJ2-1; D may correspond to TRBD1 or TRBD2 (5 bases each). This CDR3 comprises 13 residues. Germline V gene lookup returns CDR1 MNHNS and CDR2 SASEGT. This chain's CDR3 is CASSDGDGNEQLF. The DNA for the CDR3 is TGTGCCAGCAGTGATGGGGACGGCAATGAGCAGCTCTTC.

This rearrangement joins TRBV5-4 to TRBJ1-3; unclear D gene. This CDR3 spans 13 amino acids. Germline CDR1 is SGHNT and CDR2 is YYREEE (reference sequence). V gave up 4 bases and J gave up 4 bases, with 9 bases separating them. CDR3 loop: CASSARYGNTIYF. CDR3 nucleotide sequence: TGTGCCAGCAGCGCGCGTTACGGAAACACCATATATTTT.

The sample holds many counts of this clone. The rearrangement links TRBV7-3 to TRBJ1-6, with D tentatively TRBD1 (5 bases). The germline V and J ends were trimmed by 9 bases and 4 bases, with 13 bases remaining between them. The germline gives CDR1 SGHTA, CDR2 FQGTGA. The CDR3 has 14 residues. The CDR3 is CARMGGGYNSPLHF. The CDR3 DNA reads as TGTGCCAGGATGGGGGGAGGGTATAATTCACCCCTCCACTTT.

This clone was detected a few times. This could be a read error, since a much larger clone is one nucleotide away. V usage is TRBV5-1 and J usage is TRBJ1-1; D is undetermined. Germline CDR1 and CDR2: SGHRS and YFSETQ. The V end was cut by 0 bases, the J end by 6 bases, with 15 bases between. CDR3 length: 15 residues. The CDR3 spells CASSLAALVAPEAFF. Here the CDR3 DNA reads TGCGCCAGCAGCTTGGCCGCTTTGGTCGCTCCTGAAGCTTTCTTT.

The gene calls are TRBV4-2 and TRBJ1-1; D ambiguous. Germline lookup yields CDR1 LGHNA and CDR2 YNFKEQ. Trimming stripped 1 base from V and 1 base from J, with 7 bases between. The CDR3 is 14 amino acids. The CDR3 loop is CASSQVVENTEAFF. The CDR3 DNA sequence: TGTGCCAGCAGCCAAGTAGTCGAGAACACTGAAGCTTTCTTT.

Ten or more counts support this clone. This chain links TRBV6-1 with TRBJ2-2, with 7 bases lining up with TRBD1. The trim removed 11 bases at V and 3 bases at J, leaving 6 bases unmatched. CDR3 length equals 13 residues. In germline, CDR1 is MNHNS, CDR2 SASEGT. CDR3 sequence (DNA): TGTGCCGCCCGAGGACAGGACACCGGGGAGCTGTTTTTT. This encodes CAARGQDTGELFF.

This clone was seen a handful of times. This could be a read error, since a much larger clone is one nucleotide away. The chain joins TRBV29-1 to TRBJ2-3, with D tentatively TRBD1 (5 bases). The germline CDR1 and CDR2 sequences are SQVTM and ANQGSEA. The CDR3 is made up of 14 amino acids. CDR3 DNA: TGCAGCGTTGATGTGGGGCCCAGCATAGATACGCAGTATTTT. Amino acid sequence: CSVDVGPSIDTQYF.

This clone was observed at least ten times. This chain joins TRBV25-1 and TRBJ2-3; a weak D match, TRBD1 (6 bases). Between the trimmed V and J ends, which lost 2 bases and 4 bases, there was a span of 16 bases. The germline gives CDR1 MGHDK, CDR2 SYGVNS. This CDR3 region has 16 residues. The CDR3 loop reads CASSELTGFSPDTQYF. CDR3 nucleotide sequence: TGTGCCAGCAGTGAACTGACAGGTTTTTCCCCAGATACGCAGTATTTT. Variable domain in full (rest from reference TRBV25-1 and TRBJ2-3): EADIYQTPRYLVIGTGKKITLECSQTMGHDKMYWYQQDPGMELHLIHYSYGVNSTEKGDLSSESTVSRIRTEHFPLTLESARPSHTSQYLCASSELTGFSPDTQYFGPGTRLTVL.

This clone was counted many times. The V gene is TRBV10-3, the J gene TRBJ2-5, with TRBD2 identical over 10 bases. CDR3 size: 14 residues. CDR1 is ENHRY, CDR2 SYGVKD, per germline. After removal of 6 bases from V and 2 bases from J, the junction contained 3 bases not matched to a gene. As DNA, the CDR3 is TGTGCCATCAGGCGGACTAGCGGTCAAGAGACCCAGTACTTC. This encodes CAIRRTSGQETQYF.

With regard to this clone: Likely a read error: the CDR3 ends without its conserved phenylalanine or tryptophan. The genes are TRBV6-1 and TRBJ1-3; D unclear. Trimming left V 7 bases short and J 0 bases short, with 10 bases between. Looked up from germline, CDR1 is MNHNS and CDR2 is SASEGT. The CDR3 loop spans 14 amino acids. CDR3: CASTSRPSGNTIYY. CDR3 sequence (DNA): TGTGCCAGCACCTCGAGACCCTCTGGAAACACCATATATTAT.

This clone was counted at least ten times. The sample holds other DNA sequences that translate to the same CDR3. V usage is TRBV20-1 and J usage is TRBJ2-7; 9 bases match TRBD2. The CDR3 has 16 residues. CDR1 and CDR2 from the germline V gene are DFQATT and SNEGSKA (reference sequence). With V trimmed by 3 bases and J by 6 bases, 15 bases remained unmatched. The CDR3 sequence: CSASGRFSAGGFEQYF. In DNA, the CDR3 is TGCAGTGCTAGTGGCAGGTTCTCGGCGGGGGGGTTCGAGCAGTACTTC.

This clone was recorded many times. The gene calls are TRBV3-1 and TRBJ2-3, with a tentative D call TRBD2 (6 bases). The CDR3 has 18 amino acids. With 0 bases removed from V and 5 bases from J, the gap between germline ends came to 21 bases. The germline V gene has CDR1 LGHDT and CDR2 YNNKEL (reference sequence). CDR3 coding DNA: TGTGCCAGCAGCCAAGAGGTCGTCCATGGGGGGTACGGAGATACGCAGTATTTT. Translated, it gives CASSQEVVHGGYGDTQYF.